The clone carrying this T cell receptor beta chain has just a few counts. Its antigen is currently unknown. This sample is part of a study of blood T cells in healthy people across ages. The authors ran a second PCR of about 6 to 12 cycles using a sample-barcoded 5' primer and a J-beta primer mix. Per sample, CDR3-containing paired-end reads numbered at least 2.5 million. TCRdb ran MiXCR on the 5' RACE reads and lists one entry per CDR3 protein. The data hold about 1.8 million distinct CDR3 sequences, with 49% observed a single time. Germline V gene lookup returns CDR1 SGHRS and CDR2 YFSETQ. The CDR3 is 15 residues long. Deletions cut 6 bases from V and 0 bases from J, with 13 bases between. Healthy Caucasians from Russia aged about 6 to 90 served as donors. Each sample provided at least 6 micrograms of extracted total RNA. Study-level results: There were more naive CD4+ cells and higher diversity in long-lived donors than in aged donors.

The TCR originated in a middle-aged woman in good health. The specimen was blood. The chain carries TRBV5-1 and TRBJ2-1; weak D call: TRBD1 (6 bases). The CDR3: CASMVTGSSYNEQFF. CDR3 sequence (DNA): TGCGCCAGCATGGTAACAGGGAGCTCCTACAATGAGCAGTTCTTC.